Below are 23 T cell receptor beta chains sequenced from a single sample in a study of monozygotic twins with inflammatory bowel disease. TCRdb reworked the 5' RACE reads into one entry per CDR3 protein, no DNA. The sample table sets out some 200,000 distinct CDR3 sequences. Sequenced input: blood. These receptors came from a human donor with ulcerative colitis or Crohn's disease, or a healthy co-twin of an affected twin (not recorded which).

The chain combines TRBV5-1 with TRBJ1-1; TCRdb's D call of TRBD1 is untestable without DNA. The CDR3 is made up of 16 amino acids. Germline lookup yields CDR1 SGHRS and CDR2 YFSETQ. The CDR3 region is CASSSGRTGVNTEAFF.

The rearrangement links TRBV2 to TRBJ2-1; TCRdb designates TRBD2, a call that cannot be tested without DNA. The CDR3 spans 16 residues. Germline CDR1 and CDR2: SNHLY and FYNNEI. The CDR3: CASSDARGSAVNEQFF.

The genes are TRBV7-9 and TRBJ1-6. Germline loops: CDR1 SEHNR, CDR2 FQNEAQ (reference sequence). The CDR3 totals 13 residues. This chain's CDR3 is CASSSNINSPLHF. The full variable domain, its missing parts supplied by reference TRBV7-9 and TRBJ1-6, is DTGVSQNPRHKITKRGQNVTFRCDPISEHNRLYWYRQTLGQGPEFLTYFQNEAQLEKSRLLSDRFSAERPKGSFSTLEIQRTEQGDSAMYLCASSSNINSPLHFGNGTRLTVT.

The gene calls are TRBV20-1 and TRBJ2-3; TCRdb proposes TRBD2, but this gene call is untestable without DNA. CDR3 length: 17 residues. CDR1 DFQATT and CDR2 SNEGSKA come from the germline V gene (reference sequence). This CDR3 reads CSASGSLQRGSTDTQYF.

V gene TRBV5-1 combines with J gene TRBJ2-7; TCRdb names TRBD1, which stays unverified in the absence of DNA. The CDR3 sequence is 15 residues long. Germline CDR1 SGHRS, CDR2 YFSETQ. The CDR3 sequence: CASSSGQGSYHEQYF.

This sequence joins TRBV4-3 and TRBJ1-1; the TCRdb call, TRBD1, lacks DNA for checking. Per germline, CDR1 LGHNA and CDR2 YSLEER. The CDR3 is 16 amino acids. The CDR3 spells CASSQDRGQGATEAFF.

This CDR3 reads CASSNTRVEQYF. The rearrangement uses TRBV7-2 and TRBJ2-7. CDR3 length equals 12 residues. Germline CDR1 SGHTA, CDR2 FQGNSA.

The rearrangement links TRBV7-9 to TRBJ2-7; TCRdb outputs TRBD1, but without DNA this stays unchecked. The CDR3 is 16 amino acids. The germline V gene encodes CDR1 SEHNR and CDR2 FQNEAQ (reference sequence). CDR3 sequence reads: CASSGVWDPTLYEQYF.

This chain's CDR3 is CASSRWMEETQYF. The chain has TRBV5-6 and TRBJ2-5. The CDR3 extends over 13 amino acids. The V gene's germline CDR1 is SGHDT and CDR2 YYEEEE.

V gene TRBV20-1 combines with J gene TRBJ2-1; lacking DNA, the TRBD1 call made by TCRdb goes unchecked. Germline V gene sequence: CDR1 DFQATT, CDR2 SNEGSKA (reference sequence). The CDR3 has 15 residues. This chain's CDR3 is CSARRPGQRNDEQFF.

The rearrangement joins TRBV6-6 to TRBJ2-7; without DNA, the TCRdb call of TRBD2 cannot be checked. The CDR3 runs 13 residues. Germline V gene lookup returns CDR1 MNHNY and CDR2 SVGAGI (reference sequence). The CDR3 sequence: CASRLAGGNEQYF.

The chain combines TRBV11-2 with TRBJ2-1; TCRdb selects TRBD2, and the lack of DNA leaves this call unchecked. The CDR3 runs to 14 residues. The germline V gene encodes CDR1 SGHAT and CDR2 FQNNGV. CDR3 region: CASSSGLRANEQFF.

The V call is TRBV5-1, the J call TRBJ2-2; as DNA is missing, the TRBD1 call by TCRdb cannot be tested. Germline values: CDR1 SGHRS, CDR2 YFSETQ. CDR3 length: 16 amino acids. The CDR3 here is CASGLQGAGNTGELFF.

The gene calls are TRBV7-2 and TRBJ2-4. Germline assignment: CDR1 SGHTA and CDR2 FQGNSA. This CDR3 contains 15 residues. Here the CDR3 reads CASSPYLLAKNIQYF.

This sequence joins TRBV2 and TRBJ1-1; the TRBD1 assignment by TCRdb is unverifiable without DNA. Germline-derived CDR1 and CDR2 are SNHLY and FYNNEI. This CDR3 region has 15 residues. The CDR3 here is CASSDGERVPAEAFF.

The J gene is TRBJ2-5, the V gene TRBV6-5; TCRdb proposes TRBD1, but this gene call is untestable without DNA. This CDR3 spans 15 amino acids. Germline V lookup: CDR1 MNHEY, CDR2 SVGAGI. CDR3 protein: CASSSYRGIQETQYF.

This chain joins TRBV5-1 and TRBJ2-1. CDR1 and CDR2 (germline): SGHRS, YFSETQ. The CDR3 is 15 residues long. CDR3 loop: CASSLAGIEYNEQFF.

The chain uses TRBV7-2 and TRBJ2-7; TCRdb calls TRBD2, which cannot be checked without DNA. The CDR3 loop spans 12 amino acids. Germline loops: CDR1 SGHTA, CDR2 FQGNSA. CDR3: CASRRGGGEQYF.

The rearrangement joins TRBV10-3 to TRBJ2-1; as DNA is missing, the TRBD1 call by TCRdb cannot be tested. This CDR3 is built from 17 residues. CDR1 and CDR2 from the germline V gene are ENHRY and SYGVKD. This CDR3 reads CAILGAKQGASYNEQFF.

This chain uses TRBV7-8 with TRBJ2-7. Looked up from germline, CDR1 is SGHVS and CDR2 is FQNEAQ. The CDR3 runs to 15 residues. The CDR3: CASSPQAFLSYEQYF.

The V and J genes are TRBV6-5 and TRBJ2-6. CDR1 and CDR2 (germline): MNHEY, SVGAGI. The CDR3 sequence is 16 residues long. The CDR3 loop reads CASSYALTSGANVLTF.

V is TRBV19 and J is TRBJ1-3; lacking DNA, the TRBD1 call made by TCRdb goes unchecked. From germline, CDR1 is LNHDA and CDR2 SQIVND (reference sequence). The CDR3 loop spans 14 amino acids. The CDR3 spells CASSWDISGNTIYF.

J is TRBJ2-7 and V is TRBV14; TCRdb indicates TRBD1, and absent DNA this call remains unverified. Germline CDR1 is SGHDN and CDR2 is FVKESK. This CDR3 is 15 amino acids long. CDR3 sequence reads: CASSQLRDRVSEQYF.